This TCR beta chain was identified in a study of beta chain features in type 1 diabetes. V lost 2 bases and J lost 2, with 16 bases in between. The germline gives CDR1 SGHDT, CDR2 YYEEEE. The CDR3 loop spans 16 amino acids. Of note for this clone: As yet, its antigen is unknown.

Study findings and constraints: Cells expressing TCR highly could be over-represented by cDNA sequencing. TCRB CDR3s from Type 1 diabetes patients were moderately but significantly shorter in all four CD4+ subsets.

A single heparinised draw of around 0.11 L on average was taken per donor. Each of the CD4+ naive, central memory, regulatory and stem cell-like memory populations was sorted via CD45RO/CCR7/CD25/CD127/CD95/CD27. Isolated RNA was reverse transcribed in full, so expressed TCRB transcripts were sequenced. Naive, central memory and regulatory T cell samples came to a mean of approximately 3.57 million reads. Some clones are missing from TCRdb's copy, which holds only in-frame ones; the method was immunoSEQ multiplex PCR. The sample lists around 280,000 clones; approximately 16% were seen once. The sample comprised naive CD4+ T cells from blood. This sequence was found in a man younger than 35 with type 1 diabetes. The V call is TRBV5-6, the J call TRBJ1-2; the D gene is possibly TRBD1 (6 bases). The CDR3 DNA is TGTGCCAGCAGCTTTTCCAAAGGGGGTAGGAACTATGGCTACACCTTC. Amino acid sequence: CASSFSKGGRNYGYTF.